The clone carrying this TCR beta chain was seen more than once but under ten times. Its target is not known. The data belong to a study of CD8+CD57+ T cells in acquired aplastic anemia. Study as a whole: DNA recovered from sorted CD4+ and CD8+ cells had a mean of approximately 3 ug. The study obtained roughly 10 million reads on average for CD4+ cells from healthy donors. The study, taken as a whole, reports: Patients shared twenty-nine CD8+ CDR3 sequences with controls.

V was clipped by 5 bases and J by 3 bases; unmatched bases: 6. Germline V CDR1 and CDR2: LNHNV, YYDKDF (reference sequence). This CDR3 region has 14 residues. The template used for profiling TCR beta VDJ and CDR3 was genomic DNA. TCRdb independently ran MiXCR on the reads; one entry per CDR3 protein. This sample has about 180,000 distinct CDR3 sequences; approximately 49% occur once, and the top ten carry around 2.9%. This chain links TRBV15 with TRBJ1-1, with 7 bases fitting TRBD1. Sequenced input: sorted CD4+, CD8+, or CD8+CD57+ T cells (not recorded which) from PBMCs. The clonotype originates from a human donor in good health. For the CDR3, the DNA is TGTGCCACCAGCGTCTCCGGGACAGACACTGAAGCTTTCTTT. It is translated as CATSVSGTDTEAFF.